The 4 T cell receptor beta chains reported below all come from one sample, sequenced in a study of blood T cells in healthy people across ages. It was with a sample-barcoded 5' primer and a J-beta primer mix that a second PCR of about 7 to 12 cycles was run. From the 5' RACE reads, TCRdb called clonotypes with MiXCR, one entry per CDR3 protein. There are approximately 800,000 distinct CDR3 sequences in the sample; around 24% occur only once, and under 3% lies in the top ten. The same sample was also studied in work on T cells of mothers and their children.

The sequencing sample was made of blood. Receptor source: a boy between 10 and 17 years old in good health.

This clonotype was detected only a few times. This chain uses TRBV11-2 with TRBJ2-5; D possibly matches TRBD1 or TRBD2 (5 bases each). Deletions cut 5 bases from V and 5 bases from J, with 12 bases between. The CDR3 length is 13 residues. Germline values: CDR1 SGHAT, CDR2 FQNNGV. The CDR3 DNA reads TGTGCCAGCAGCGGCCCGTGGGGGGAGACCCAGTACTTC. This encodes CASSGPWGETQYF.

The chain is built from TRBV3-1 and TRBJ2-1; 10 bases are a match to TRBD1. The J call could be wrong; TRBJ2-7 is a better fit for the DNA end. The CDR3 is 16 residues long. CDR1 and CDR2 (germline): LGHDT, YNNKEL (reference sequence). The CDR3 loop is CASSQGADRGSYEQYF. The CDR3 region has the DNA TGTGCCAGCAGCCAAGGAGCGGACAGGGGGTCCTACGAGCAGTACTTC.

This clonotype was found a few times. This chain uses TRBV20-1 with TRBJ2-5; 10 bases agree with TRBD1. The DNA end favors TRBJ2-7, so the J call may be wrong. There are 14 residues in the CDR3. Germline V gene data show CDR1 as DFQATT and CDR2 as SNEGSKA (reference sequence). For the CDR3, the DNA is TGCAGTGCTAGGGGGACAGGGGCTCTCTACGAGCAGTACTTC. The encoded protein is CSARGTGALYEQYF.

The gene calls are TRBV11-2 and TRBJ1-5; the D gene is possibly TRBD1 (6 bases). Germline-derived CDR1 and CDR2 are SGHAT and FQNNGV. The CDR3 has 13 residues. Trimming removed 2 bases from V and 10 bases from J, with 12 bases in between. This CDR3 reads CASSLQGSRPQHF. CDR3 nucleotide sequence: TGTGCCAGCAGCTTACAGGGGAGCAGACCCCAGCATTTT.